Here is one T cell receptor beta chain with its context. Its target antigen remains unknown. Base quality data are lacking; no much larger clone is found one base away. The data derive from a study of blood T cell repertoires in COVID-19 (dated by TCRdb to between 2020 and 2021). The study in broad terms: The collaborator samples originated in the United States, Italy and Spain and spanned the acute and convalescent phases of COVID-19. The material from the prospective study consisted of cDNA or gDNA derived from T cells, B-cell-depleted T cells, or PBMCs. Subjects who had been exposed to COVID-19, were actively infected with it, or had recovered from it provided the deeply sampled blood TCRbeta repertoires that made up the dataset. The repertoires were released in a freely available public database meant as a resource for research on the immune response to SARS-CoV-2. Samples came from the ongoing ImmuneRACE study (first 160 participants) plus 1,254 subjects from 6 global collaborators. A de-identified subject ID, COVID-19 status, age in years and sex were almost always included in the sample metadata. HLA class I and class II types, where available, came from metadata supplied by the sample provider rather than from assay-based typing. The research as a whole found: The amount of clinical and demographic metadata varied by source and participant and was provided uncurated.

Participants in the prospective study were aged roughly 18 to 100 years, lived in over 20 United States geographic areas, and enrolled through a virtual design. To assign participants to cohorts, the prospective study relied on clinical history that participants themselves reported in a screening survey and a study questionnaire. Recovered participants in ImmuneRACE Cohort 3 were defined by two consecutive negative NP/OP PCR tests, clearance by a healthcare professional, or resolution of symptoms. In the prospective study, mobile phlebotomists collected whole blood, serum and a nasopharyngeal or oropharyngeal swab from each participant. Participants in the prospective study had the option to provide additional blood draws and questionnaires over a roughly two-month period. Prospective study blood samples were shipped either frozen or at room temperature before DNA extraction. TCRbeta CDR3 regions were amplified from genomic DNA using the immunoSEQ Assay, a bias-controlled multiplex PCR. The original methods were these. Nucleated cell counts per sample were estimated from amplification of reference gene primers within the assay. To quantify the absolute abundance of each unique TCRbeta CDR3 rearrangement, sequence reads were collapsed and filtered. For each sample, productive Simpson clonality was calculated by taking the square root of Simpson's diversity index across productive rearrangements. TCRdb mirrors the immuneACCESS table, restricted to in-frame sequences. Some clones are absent from its copies; in checked studies, under half trace to an unresolved V gene, and the reason for the others is unknown. That table gives V, J and clone size, and the DNA gave D and trimming. The sample table holds about 170,000 clones, of which around 80% were seen once. The ten largest make up approximately 12% of the sample.

This clonotype was sampled from a man aged 45-65 years who had recovered from COVID-19. What was sequenced was PBMCs or T cells enriched from blood (not recorded which).

At the DNA level, the sequence is TGCGCCAGCAGCCCGGATCGCGGGAGTAGGGTTTACGAGCAGTACTTC. Translated, it gives CASSPDRGSRVYEQYF. The rearrangement combines TRBV5-1 with TRBJ2-7, and 7 bases in between align with TRBD2. V has 4 bases trimmed and J has 4 bases trimmed; junction bases matching no gene number 14. Including cysteine and phenylalanine, the CDR3 has 16 amino acids. Only the CDR3 region is kept as DNA, spanning 48 bases read in frame from base 1. The CDR1 and CDR2 encoded by the germline V gene are SGHRS and YFSETQ.